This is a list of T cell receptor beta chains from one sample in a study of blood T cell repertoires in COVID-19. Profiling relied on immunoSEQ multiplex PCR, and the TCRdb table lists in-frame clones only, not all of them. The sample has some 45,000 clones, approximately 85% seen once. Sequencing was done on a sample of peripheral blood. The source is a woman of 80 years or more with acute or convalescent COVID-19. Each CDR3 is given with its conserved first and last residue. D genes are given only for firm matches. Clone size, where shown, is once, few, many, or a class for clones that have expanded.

cdr3_nt: TGCGCCAGCAGCCCGACAGGTTCTGGCTACACCTTC
cdr3_aa: CASSPTGSGYTF
v_call: TRBV5-1
clone_size: once
d_call: -
j_call: TRBJ1-2

cdr3_nt: TGTGCCAGCAGCCAAATAAGGACAGGCCGTTACGAGCAGTACTTC
cdr3_aa: CASSQIRTGRYEQYF
v_call: TRBV3-1/TRBV3-2
clone_size: -
d_call: TRBD1
j_call: TRBJ2-7

cdr3_nt: TGTGCCAGTAGTAAGCAGGGCGCAGGAACTGAAGCTTTCTTT
cdr3_aa: CASSKQGAGTEAFF
v_call: TRBV19
clone_size: few
d_call: -
j_call: TRBJ1-1

cdr3_nt: TGTGCCAGCAGCCAAGCACTGCCGGGACTAGGGGGCGAGCAGTACTTC
cdr3_aa: CASSQALPGLGGEQYF
v_call: TRBV3-1/TRBV3-2
clone_size: -
d_call: TRBD2
j_call: TRBJ2-7

cdr3_nt: TGTGCCAGCAGTTTATCGGGGAACAGGGGGTTTATATATGGCTACACCTTC
cdr3_aa: CASSLSGNRGFIYGYTF
v_call: TRBV27
clone_size: -
d_call: TRBD1
j_call: TRBJ1-2

cdr3_nt: TGTGCCAGCAGCGACTCAGGGCGGGACGGCTACACCTTC
cdr3_aa: CASSDSGRDGYTF
v_call: TRBV9
clone_size: once
d_call: -
j_call: TRBJ1-2

cdr3_nt: TGTGCCAGCAGTCCGGACAGATTATTAGCCGATAATACCTACAATGAGCAGTTCTTC
cdr3_aa: CASSPDRLLADNTYNEQFF
v_call: TRBV27
clone_size: -
d_call: -
j_call: TRBJ2-1

cdr3_nt: TGTGCCACCAGTGATCCCCAGGGGGGTAGCACAGATACGCAGTATTTT
cdr3_aa: CATSDPQGGSTDTQYF
v_call: TRBV24-1
clone_size: -
d_call: -
j_call: TRBJ2-3

cdr3_nt: TGCAGTGCCCAGACAGGGGATACGCAGTATTTT
cdr3_aa: CSAQTGDTQYF
v_call: TRBV20-1
clone_size: -
d_call: TRBD1
j_call: TRBJ2-3

cdr3_nt: TGTGCCAGTAGTAAGGGACTAGTCAATGAGCAGTTCTTC
cdr3_aa: CASSKGLVNEQFF
v_call: TRBV19
clone_size: -
d_call: TRBD2
j_call: TRBJ2-1

cdr3_nt: TGCAGCGTTGAAGAGTTGGGGGCGGCTAATGAAAAACTGTTTTTT
cdr3_aa: CSVEELGAANEKLFF
v_call: TRBV29-1
clone_size: once
d_call: -
j_call: TRBJ1-4

cdr3_nt: TGTGCCAGCAGTACCAGGACTAGCGGAGGGGAGCAGTATTTT
cdr3_aa: CASSTRTSGGEQYF
v_call: TRBV2
clone_size: -
d_call: TRBD2
j_call: TRBJ2-3

cdr3_nt: TGTGCCAGCAGTTCCATCTACGAGCAGTACTTC
cdr3_aa: CASSSIYEQYF
v_call: TRBV12-3/TRBV12-4
clone_size: -
d_call: -
j_call: TRBJ2-7

cdr3_nt: TGCAGCGCCTCCCGTATTGGGACAGGGGCCCCACCGTACTTC
cdr3_aa: CSASRIGTGAPPYF
v_call: TRBV29-1
clone_size: -
d_call: TRBD1
j_call: TRBJ2-7

cdr3_nt: TGTGCCAGCAGCCACAGGGACCCCACAGATACGCAGTATTTT
cdr3_aa: CASSHRDPTDTQYF
v_call: TRBV7-9
clone_size: -
d_call: -
j_call: TRBJ2-3

cdr3_nt: TGCGCCAGCAGCTTGGAGCCAGTAGCGGGAGGGCCCGAGCAGTACTTC
cdr3_aa: CASSLEPVAGGPEQYF
v_call: TRBV5-1
clone_size: -
d_call: TRBD2
j_call: TRBJ2-7

cdr3_nt: TGCAGTGCTAGTCCCCGGACAGTTGAAGCTTTCTTT
cdr3_aa: CSASPRTVEAFF
v_call: TRBV20-1
clone_size: -
d_call: -
j_call: TRBJ1-1

cdr3_nt: TGCGCCAGCAGCCCTCGGACAAGGAGCTCCTACGAGCAGTACTTC
cdr3_aa: CASSPRTRSSYEQYF
v_call: TRBV10-2
clone_size: -
d_call: -
j_call: TRBJ2-7

cdr3_nt: TGTGCCAGCAGCCGACAGGGGGCAAAACTGTTTTTT
cdr3_aa: CASSRQGAKLFF
v_call: TRBV12-3/TRBV12-4
clone_size: -
d_call: TRBD1
j_call: TRBJ1-4

cdr3_nt: TGTGCCAGCAGCTTCGGGAATGAGCAGTTCTTC
cdr3_aa: CASSFGNEQFF
v_call: TRBV5-4
clone_size: -
d_call: -
j_call: TRBJ2-1

cdr3_nt: TGTGCCAGCAGTTTTTATGGAGCGCAGTATTTT
cdr3_aa: CASSFYGAQYF
v_call: TRBV27
clone_size: -
d_call: -
j_call: TRBJ2-3

cdr3_nt: TGTGCCAGCAGCTTACTCCAGGAATACGAGCAGTACTTC
cdr3_aa: CASSLLQEYEQYF
v_call: TRBV11-2
clone_size: -
d_call: -
j_call: TRBJ2-7

cdr3_nt: TGCAGTGTCCGCTCGGGTGAAAAACTGTTTTTT
cdr3_aa: CSVRSGEKLFF
v_call: TRBV20-1
clone_size: -
d_call: -
j_call: TRBJ1-4